The sequence of this T cell receptor beta chain was determined in a study of CXCR3-negative and CXCR3-positive naive CD8 T cells (dated by TCRdb to about 2019). For the study in its entirety: In total, 130 million to 150 million TRB reads were obtained, which works out to roughly 1.5 +/- 0.3 million reads per library. Diversity and physicochemical repertoire analyses were performed on about a dozen donors pooled from two independent experiments. TRBV-TRBJ cluster analysis included naive subsets from roughly 5 donors and memory cells from 3 donors.

For every CD8+ T cell subset, some 310,000 cells were flow-sorted straight into RLT lysis buffer, and each subset was sorted in triplicate. To keep memory contaminants out, a stringent definition of naive CD8+ T cells was applied: CD45RO-CCR7+CD27+CD95-. Using standard density gradient centrifugation, peripheral blood mononuclear cells were isolated from buffy coats. A FACSAria III was used to flow-sort naive CD8+ T cells into CXCR3-negative and CXCR3-positive populations. Total RNA was extracted from sorted cells with an RNeasy Mini Kit. Reading the germline V gene gives CDR1 SQVTM and CDR2 ANQGSEA. The cysteine opens and the phenylalanine closes a CDR3 of 15 amino acids. Only the protein sequence is given. The instrument given in TCRdb is NextSeq 550. The Human TCR Profiling Kit (MiLaboratory) was used to prepare UMI-labeled 5' RACE TRB cDNA libraries. The full amount of extracted RNA was used for cDNA synthesis, and the full amount of resulting cDNA was used for PCR amplification. The libraries were made side by side, with each library going through the same number of PCR cycles. The authors processed their data as follows. With a requirement of at least two reads per UMI, MIGEC and MiXCR extracted about 50,000 +/- 10,000 unique UMI-labeled TRB cDNA molecules per library. Each library averaged about 37,000 +/- 9,700 functional in-frame TRB CDR3 nucleotide clonotypes without stop codons. After downsampling to 5000 UMI-labeled TRB molecules per sample, diversity metrics, including normalized Shannon-Wiener and Chao1, were computed in VDJtools. VDJtools computed clonotype-size-weighted physicochemical properties of the central five CDR3 residues: interaction energy, strength, volume and Kidera factor 4. TCRdb reprocessed the reads, and each CDR3 protein sequence is entered once, without DNA. What appears here as the V and J calls and clone size reflects TCRdb's work, not the paper's. The sample has 140,000 to 150,000 distinct CDR3 sequences on record. Around 0.3% of the sample belongs to the ten largest clones.

General findings and caveats noted by the study authors: Within the same donor, TRBV-TRBJ usage looked similar between naive CXCR3-negative and CXCR3-positive cells, but memory cells had distinct patterns. Comparably high repertoire diversity was found in both naive subsets, whereas much lower repertoire diversity was found in memory CD8+ T cells. TRB CDR3s from CXCR3-positive naive cells showed higher hydrophobicity (lower Kidera factor 4), lower energy, and higher strength and volume indices than CXCR3-negative naive cells. Freshly isolated PBMCs were used for most assays because CXCR3 expression partially decreased after cryopreservation. Surface CD5, linked to self-reactivity in mice, was comparable between naive subsets; TCR interaction strength was therefore also inferred from TRB CDR3 physicochemical properties.

Note on this clonotype: Its cognate antigen has yet to be identified.

This receptor was identified in a human donor in good health. Some clones in this sample may be carry-over from other donors' samples. The sequenced material came from naive CXCR3+ CD8+ T cells from blood. The meaning of the sample's cell subset or site label: CD45RO-CCR7+CD27+CD95- naive CD8+ T cells expressing CXCR3 (TNR3+). The chain is encoded by TRBV29-1 joined to TRBJ2-3; TCRdb outputs TRBD1, but without DNA this stays unchecked. The CDR3 corresponds to CSGHTGGEEVDTQYF.